This T cell receptor beta chain emerged from a study of blood T cell repertoires in COVID-19. Study-level information: PBMCs, B-cell-depleted T cells, or T cells were the source of the cDNA or gDNA that made up the material.

The CDR3 loop spans 12 amino acids. Germline V CDR1 and CDR2: SQVTM, ANQGSEA. V dropped 2 bases and J dropped 5 bases, with 9 bases sitting between them. Sequencing was performed with immunoSEQ multiplex PCR; in TCRdb, only in-frame clones are kept and a portion is missing. The sample holds roughly 190,000 clones, roughly 90% seen once. The TCR originated in a man aged 50 to 59 with acute or convalescent COVID-19. The chain has TRBV29-1 and TRBJ2-5; D might be TRBD2 (5 bases). The specimen sequenced was peripheral blood. The DNA for the CDR3 is TGCAGCGTTGAATCGGGCGGGGAGACCCAGTACTTC. Translated, it gives CSVESGGETQYF.